This T cell receptor (beta chain) emerged from a study of cytomegalovirus exposure and HLA in healthy donors. General observations from the study: In vitro work confirmed that a few CMV-associated chains recognize CMV antigens. Cytomegalovirus status, reportedly, was diagnosed with high specificity and sensitivity by the classifier.

A remark on this clone: Antigen: not known.

Trimming pared 7 bases from V and 1 base from J, leaving 17 bases between. Germline lookup yields CDR1 MNHNS and CDR2 SASEGT. The CDR3 sequence is 15 residues long. This table comes from immunoSEQ multiplex PCR, and its TCRdb copy is limited to in-frame clones, with some not included. The table lists 200,000 or so clones, approximately 84% of them singletons. The specimen was PBMCs. The clonotype comes from a man younger than 35 in good health and CMV-seropositive. The chain recombines TRBV6-1 with TRBJ2-7, with TRBD1 as a possible D gene (5 bases). CDR3 in amino acids: CASTHGRVTSYEQYF. The CDR3 coding sequence is TGTGCCAGCACCCATGGCAGGGTGACATCCTACGAGCAGTACTTC.